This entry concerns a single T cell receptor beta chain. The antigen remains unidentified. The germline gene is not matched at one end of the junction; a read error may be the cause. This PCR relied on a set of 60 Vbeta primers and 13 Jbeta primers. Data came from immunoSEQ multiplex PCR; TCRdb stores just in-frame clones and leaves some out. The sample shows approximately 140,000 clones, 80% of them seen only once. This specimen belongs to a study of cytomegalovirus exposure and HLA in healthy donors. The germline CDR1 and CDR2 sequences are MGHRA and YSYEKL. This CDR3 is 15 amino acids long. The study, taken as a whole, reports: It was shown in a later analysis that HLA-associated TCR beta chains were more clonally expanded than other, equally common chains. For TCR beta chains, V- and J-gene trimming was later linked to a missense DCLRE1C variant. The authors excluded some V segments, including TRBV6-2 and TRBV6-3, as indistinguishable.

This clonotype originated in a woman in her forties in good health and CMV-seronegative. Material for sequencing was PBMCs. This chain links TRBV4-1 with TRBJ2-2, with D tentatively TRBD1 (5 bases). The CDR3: CPSSQGRANTGELFF. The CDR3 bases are TGCCCCAGCAGCCAAGGCAGGGCGAACACCGGGGAGCTGTTTTTT.